This T cell receptor (beta chain) was found in a study of radiotherapy plus CTLA-4 blockade in lung cancer. Study-wide background: Disease control was present in roughly 29% of patients, and objective responses in 18%.

Assay used: immunoSEQ multiplex PCR; TCRdb lists only in-frame clones, some missing. Of tens of thousands of clones listed, less than 80% are singletons. Findings of the study overall: Tumor-origin TCR clones grew in blood after radiotherapy plus ipilimumab. It was early blood T cell clone dynamics, with interferon-beta, that reportedly best predicted response.

Germline loops: CDR1 SEHNR, CDR2 FQNEAQ (reference sequence). CDR3 size: 11 residues. The V and J ends lost 9 bases and 7 bases respectively, with 12 bases between them. To note about this clone: Its matching antigen is unknown.

Each patient with chemo-refractory metastatic non-small-cell lung cancer was treated with focal radiation plus CTLA-4 blockade using ipilimumab. The J gene is TRBJ2-5, the V gene TRBV7-9; D may match TRBD1 or TRBD2 (7 bases each). The sequenced sample was peripheral blood, obtained from a patient treated with radiotherapy plus ipilimumab. The TCR originated in a human donor with non-small cell lung cancer who had a complete response to radiotherapy plus ipilimumab. The CDR3 DNA is TGTGCCAGTGACAGGGAGGGGACCCAGTACTTC. This translates into CASDREGTQYF.